This T cell receptor beta chain was captured in a study of blood T cells in healthy people across ages. Notes on the study in general: The fall in TCR beta diversity per million T cells was roughly linear with age. The unsorted PBMCs prevented any conclusive comparison of naive versus antigen-experienced cells.

On this clonotype: Its antigen remains unidentified.

Primers used in a second PCR of about 6 to 12 cycles were a sample-barcoded 5' primer and a J-beta primer mix. A single record per CDR3 protein comes from TCRdb applying MiXCR to the 5' RACE reads. Here the sample spans over 1,200,000 distinct CDR3 sequences, 55% to 75% being singletons. A minimum of 7 million PBMCs was isolated per sample. The germline V gene has CDR1 MNHEY and CDR2 SMNVEV (reference sequence). V lost 6 bases, J lost 9 bases, and 15 bases lay in between. This CDR3 is built from 13 residues. Input material: blood. The sequence was obtained from a man between 18 and 29 years old in good health. The genes are TRBV27 and TRBJ2-1; a possible D gene is TRBD1 (5 bases). As DNA, the CDR3 is TGTGCCAGCAGCGTTAATCAGGGTAGTGAGCAGTTCTTC. Translated, it gives CASSVNQGSEQFF.